These 18 T cell receptor beta chains originate from one sample sequenced in a study of graft-versus-host responses after intestinal transplantation. Produced via immunoSEQ multiplex PCR; TCRdb's table is partial and in-frame only. Of 40,000 to 55,000 clones listed, around 92% are singletons. These receptors' antigens are unknown. The input for sequencing was unstimulated CD4+ T cells sorted from spleen or lymph node cells, taken before transplant. These receptors all come from a human donor who was the organ donor for an intestinal transplant.

This chain uses TRBV2 with TRBJ2-7; D might be TRBD2 (5 bases). The CDR3 covers 15 residues. V was trimmed by 6 bases and J by 3 bases, leaving 18 bases between them. Germline values: CDR1 SNHLY, CDR2 FYNNEI. The CDR3 DNA is TGTGCCAGCAGGGATCTCCCGGTCGCGGGCTACGAGCAGTACTTC. This translates into CASRDLPVAGYEQYF.

This chain connects TRBV18 to TRBJ2-1; 10 nucleotides agree with TRBD1. Per the germline V gene, CDR1 is KGHSH and CDR2 is LQKENI. Losses at the gene ends were 3 bases for V and 7 bases for J; bases not matched to a gene: 3. CDR3 length equals 14 residues. In nucleotides, the CDR3 is TGTGCCAGCTCACCGACAGGGGGCTGGAATGAGCAGTTCTTC. As protein: CASSPTGGWNEQFF.

The V gene is TRBV5-6, the J gene TRBJ2-3; no reliable D call. Germline V CDR1 and CDR2: SGHDT, YYEEEE. CDR3 length: 15 amino acids. V shed 1 base and J shed 3 bases, with 12 bases lying between them. CDR3 residues: CASSLWRYRTDTQYF. Here the CDR3 DNA reads TGTGCCAGCAGCTTGTGGAGATATCGGACAGATACGCAGTATTTT.

V and J are TRBV19 and TRBJ1-4; D uncertain. CDR1 and CDR2 from the germline V gene are LNHDA and SQIVND (reference sequence). Between the trimmed V and J ends, which lost 5 bases and 5 bases, there was a span of 15 bases. The CDR3 extends over 15 amino acids. The CDR3 is CASSPPGSSNEKLFF. The DNA of the CDR3 is TGTGCCAGTAGTCCCCCGGGGAGCTCCAATGAAAAACTGTTTTTT.

The rearrangement joins TRBV27 to TRBJ1-1; TRBD1 aligns across 11 bases. The CDR3 has 15 residues. The V gene end was trimmed by 3 bases and the J gene end by 5 bases; junction bases not matched to a gene: 5. The germline V gene has CDR1 MNHEY and CDR2 SMNVEV (reference sequence). CDR3 in DNA: TGTGCCAGCAGTTTCTTAGGGACAGGGGGAACTGAAGCTTTCTTT. It translates to CASSFLGTGGTEAFF.

The chain combines TRBV7-2 with TRBJ2-3; D is possibly TRBD2 (6 bases). This CDR3 has 15 amino acids. Germline CDR1 is SGHTA and CDR2 is FQGNSA. V shed 5 bases and J shed 4 bases, with 16 bases lying between them. CDR3 DNA: TGTGCCAGCAGCCTTCGACTAGTCGGCCCAGATACGCAGTATTTT. Translated, it gives CASSLRLVGPDTQYF.

The chain's CDR3 is CAWRSNTDTQYF. CDR3 sequence (DNA): TGTGCCTGGAGATCCAACACAGATACGCAGTATTTT. J is TRBJ2-3 and V is TRBV30; D remains unclear. The CDR3 is made up of 12 amino acids. Germline lookup yields CDR1 GTSNPN and CDR2 SVGIG (reference sequence). Trimming took off 3 bases at V and 2 bases at J, with 6 bases between the two ends.

The chain recombines TRBV6-5 with TRBJ2-5, with D unclear. Trimming took off 0 bases at V and 1 base at J, with 6 bases between the two ends. Germline CDR1 reads MNHEY; CDR2 reads SVGAGI. This CDR3 comprises 14 residues. CDR3 protein: CASSYSPGQETQYF. The CDR3 bases are TGTGCCAGCAGTTACTCGCCAGGCCAAGAGACCCAGTACTTC.

The chain carries TRBV28 and TRBJ1-1; possibly TRBD1 for D (6 bases). The CDR3 extends over 17 amino acids. V lost 2 bases and J lost 6, with 22 bases in between. The V gene's germline CDR1 is MDHEN and CDR2 SYDVKM. This chain's CDR3 is CASSLGSLDRYGAEAFF. CDR3 in DNA: TGTGCCAGCAGTTTAGGATCCCTCGACAGGTACGGCGCTGAAGCTTTCTTT.

This chain connects TRBV6-5 to TRBJ1-1, with 8 bases fitting TRBD1. Trimming took 3 bases from V and 4 from J; bases not matched to a gene: 10. CDR1 and CDR2 (germline): MNHEY, SVGAGI. The CDR3 contains 16 residues. CDR3 in DNA: TGTGCCAGCAGTTATGGCTTTACTACAGGGGGCACTGAAGCTTTCTTT. It encodes CASSYGFTTGGTEAFF.

V gene TRBV18 combines with J gene TRBJ1-5, with D tentatively TRBD1 (5 bases). V lost 4 bases to trimming and J lost 2 bases, with 9 bases between them. From germline, CDR1 is KGHSH and CDR2 LQKENI. The CDR3 extends over 14 amino acids. CDR3 in amino acids: CASSQGEGNQPQHF. The CDR3 DNA reads TGTGCCAGCTCACAAGGGGAGGGCAATCAGCCCCAGCATTTT. The variable domain in full, with the rest retrieved from reference TRBV18 and TRBJ1-5, is NAGVMQNPRHLVRRRGQEARLRCSPMKGHSHVYWYRQLPEEGLKFMVYLQKENIIDESGMPKERFSAEFPKEGPSILRIQQVVRGDSAAYFCASSQGEGNQPQHFGDGTRLSIL.

The rearrangement uses TRBV11-2 and TRBJ2-5; no clear D gene. Trimming cost V 1 base and J 5 bases, with 14 bases left between them. The CDR3 runs 15 residues. CDR1 and CDR2 (germline): SGHAT, FQNNGV. The CDR3 sequence: CASSLVSERLETQYF. In DNA, the CDR3 is TGTGCCAGCAGCTTAGTGAGCGAGAGGTTGGAGACCCAGTACTTC.

V is TRBV28 and J is TRBJ2-3, with D perhaps TRBD1 (5 bases). The length of the CDR3 is 15 residues. Trimming removed 5 bases at V and 4 bases at J, with 16 bases between. Germline loops: CDR1 MDHEN, CDR2 SYDVKM. CDR3: CASSKAGSLADTQYF. For the CDR3, the DNA is TGTGCCAGCAGTAAGGCAGGGTCGTTGGCAGATACGCAGTATTTT.

This clone showed up just once. The rearrangement uses TRBV18 and TRBJ2-3; maybe TRBD1 (6 bases). Germline loops: CDR1 KGHSH, CDR2 LQKENI. The CDR3 consists of 15 residues. V was cut by 2 bases and J by 0 bases, with 9 bases left in between. The CDR3 sequence is CASSPSRGSTDTQYF. In DNA, the CDR3 is TGTGCCAGCTCACCATCAAGGGGGAGCACAGATACGCAGTATTTT.

The chain is built from TRBV9 and TRBJ2-3; no clear D. Germline CDR1 reads SGDLS; CDR2 reads YYNGEE. The CDR3 has 14 residues. V lost 0 bases to trimming and J lost 0 bases, with 5 bases between them. DNA for the CDR3: TGTGCCAGCAGCGTAGCTTTTAGCACAGATACGCAGTATTTT. It codes for CASSVAFSTDTQYF.

The V call is TRBV30, the J call TRBJ1-2; 10 nucleotides align to TRBD1. The CDR3 is 12 amino acids. J gave up 8 bases and V 3 bases, and 3 bases lay outside the gene matches. Looked up from germline, CDR1 is GTSNPN and CDR2 is SVGIG (reference sequence). CDR3 in amino acids: CAWRVTGGGYTF. CDR3 in DNA: TGTGCCTGGAGAGTGACAGGGGGCGGCTACACCTTC.

The chain combines TRBV20-1 with TRBJ1-1, with D tentatively TRBD1 (5 bases). Trimming cost V 0 bases and J 10 bases, with 9 bases left between them. Germline V lookup: CDR1 DFQATT, CDR2 SNEGSKA (reference sequence). This CDR3 contains 11 residues. CDR3 sequence reads: CSARDPRGAFF. The CDR3 DNA follows: TGCAGTGCTAGAGATCCTAGGGGAGCTTTCTTT.

This clone was counted between two and nine times. The chain combines TRBV27 with TRBJ2-5; the match to TRBD1 covers 9 bases. CDR1 and CDR2 (germline): MNHEY, SMNVEV (reference sequence). V gave up 4 bases and J gave up 4 bases; unmatched junction bases: 4. The CDR3 is made up of 14 amino acids. The CDR3 spells CASSSRDRAETQYF. In nucleotides, the CDR3 is TGTGCCAGCAGTTCACGGGACAGGGCAGAGACCCAGTACTTC.